This is a list of T cell receptor beta chains from one sample in a study of Ad26.COV2.S vaccination and SARS-CoV-2 variants. Produced via immunoSEQ multiplex PCR; TCRdb's table is partial and in-frame only. The table has about 440,000 clones, roughly 88% seen once. Source: peripheral blood, taken in a trial of Ad26.COV2.S vaccine versus placebo. These receptors were taken from a person between 18 and 65 years old who received the Ad26.COV2.S COVID-19 vaccine or a placebo. The CDR3 runs from the conserved cysteine through the conserved F or W. A D gene is named only where the DNA matches it firmly. Expanded clones get a size class; other rows say once, few or many, or leave the size out.

CDR3 DNA	CDR3 protein	J gene	D gene	V gene	CDR3 length	clone size
TGTGCCAGCAGTTACAGGGGACAGGGCACCTACGAGCAGTACTTC	CASSYRGQGTYEQYF	TRBJ2-7	TRBD1	TRBV6-5	15	.
TGTGCCAGCAGCGTAGGAAGCGGGACGGAGACCCAGTACTTC	CASSVGSGTETQYF	TRBJ2-5	TRBD2	TRBV9	14	.
TGTGCCAGCAACCCAGGGATCCCTACCTATGGCTACACCTTC	CASNPGIPTYGYTF	TRBJ1-2	.	TRBV6-5	14	.
TGCAGCGTTGAAACTAGCGGGATCTCCGGCGAGCAGTACTTC	CSVETSGISGEQYF	TRBJ2-7	TRBD2	TRBV29-1	14	.
TGTGCCAGCAAGCAAGAGACCCAGTACTTC	CASKQETQYF	TRBJ2-5	.	TRBV2	10	.
TGTGCCAGCAGTGACAGCGGGAGGGCCCTTACTGAGCAGTTCTTC	CASSDSGRALTEQFF	TRBJ2-1	TRBD2	TRBV25-1	15	once
TGTGCCAGCAGTTACCCGCCTAGCGGGAGGGTGGATACGCAGTATTTT	CASSYPPSGRVDTQYF	TRBJ2-3	TRBD2	TRBV28	16	.
TGTGCCAGTAGTTGGACTAGCGGGAGTAATGAGCAGTTCTTC	CASSWTSGSNEQFF	TRBJ2-1	TRBD2	TRBV19	14	.
TGTGCCAGCAGTTATATCACAGGGGTGTGGGGCACAGATACGCAGTATTTT	CASSYITGVWGTDTQYF	TRBJ2-3	TRBD1	TRBV28	17	.
TGCAGCGTTGAACCCCGGGACCTTAGCACAGATACGCAGTATTTT	CSVEPRDLSTDTQYF	TRBJ2-3	.	TRBV29-1	15	.
TGTGCCAGCAGCCCCCCGGGACTAGCAAATGAGCAGTTCTTC	CASSPPGLANEQFF	TRBJ2-1	TRBD2	TRBV28	14	.
TGTGCCAGTAGTATTGACGGACCCACAGATACGCAGTATTTT	CASSIDGPTDTQYF	TRBJ2-3	.	TRBV19	14	.
TGTGCCAGCAGCCCACTAGTCGGTGAGCAGTTCTTC	CASSPLVGEQFF	TRBJ2-1	.	TRBV5-6	12	.
TGTGCCAGCAGCTTCTCTGGGGGGGAGATTGTGAATGAGCAGTTCTTC	CASSFSGGEIVNEQFF	TRBJ2-1	TRBD2	TRBV4-2	16	.
TGTGCCAGCTCTTTGGGACAGCAAAACACAGATACGCAGTATTTT	CASSLGQQNTDTQYF	TRBJ2-3	TRBD1	TRBV18	15	.
TGTGCCAGCAGCCAAAACCTAGCGGGCGAGACCCAGTACTTC	CASSQNLAGETQYF	TRBJ2-5	TRBD2	TRBV4-2	14	.
TGTCCAGGCAGGGGCAATTCACCCCTCCACTTT	CPGRGNSPLHF	TRBJ1-6	.	TRBV12-3/TRBV12-4	11	few
TGTGCCAGCAGCGTCGCGGGAGGGCAAGAGACCCAGTACTTC	CASSVAGGQETQYF	TRBJ2-5	TRBD2	TRBV9	14	.
TGTGCCAGCAGTTATGAGACTAGCGGGAGCTACGAGCAGTACTTC	CASSYETSGSYEQYF	TRBJ2-7	TRBD2	TRBV6-5	15	.
TGTGCCAGCAGCGACGACAGTTACAATGAGCAGTTCTTC	CASSDDSYNEQFF	TRBJ2-1	.	TRBV9	13	.
TGTGCCAGCAGTGTATGGAGCGGGACAGATACGCAGTATTTT	CASSVWSGTDTQYF	TRBJ2-3	.	TRBV2	14	.
TGTGCCAGCAGCTTACGCGGTGAGACCCAGTACTTC	CASSLRGETQYF	TRBJ2-5	.	TRBV7-2	12	.
TGTGCCAGCAGGGTGTCCGGGAGCCACAATGAGCAGTTCTTC	CASRVSGSHNEQFF	TRBJ2-1	.	TRBV3-1/TRBV3-2	14	.
TGTGCCAGCAGCTCTTACAGGGTGCCAACTAATGAAAAACTGTTTTTT	CASSSYRVPTNEKLFF	TRBJ1-4	.	TRBV7-8	16	.
TGTGCCAGCAGCTTAGACTCGGGACAAGCGAACACCGGGGAGCTGTTTTTT	CASSLDSGQANTGELFF	TRBJ2-2	.	TRBV7-2	17	.
TGTGCCAGCAGCTTGGCTAGTGGGAACATTCAGTACTTC	CASSLASGNIQYF	TRBJ2-4	.	TRBV7-9	13	.